These 3 T cell receptor beta chains originate from one sample sequenced in a study of cytomegalovirus exposure and HLA in healthy donors. Data came from immunoSEQ multiplex PCR; TCRdb stores just in-frame clones and leaves some out. The sample yields 67,000 or so clones, just under 95% seen once. The material sequenced was PBMCs. The receptor set was obtained from a young man in good health and CMV-seropositive.

This chain joins TRBV7-9 and TRBJ2-7; the D is unclear. Between the trimmed V and J ends, which lost 4 bases and 4 bases, there was a span of 8 bases. CDR1 SEHNR and CDR2 FQNEAQ come from the germline V gene (reference sequence). The CDR3 covers 12 residues. The CDR3, as DNA: TGTGCCAGCAGCTCCCGTTTTTACGAGCAGTACTTC. Its translation: CASSSRFYEQYF.

This chain links TRBV19 with TRBJ1-2, with 8 positions matching TRBD1. From germline, CDR1 is LNHDA and CDR2 SQIVND (reference sequence). This CDR3 has 19 amino acids. After removal of 7 bases from V and 3 bases from J, the junction contained 22 bases not matched to a gene. CDR3 DNA: TGTGCCAGTAACAACCCCTGGGGGGCAGGGGGCGCCCAGGACTATGGCTACACCTTC. This translates into CASNNPWGAGGAQDYGYTF.

This clone was seen just once. The chain recombines TRBV11-2 with TRBJ2-5; 11 bases are a match to TRBD2. The germline V gene has CDR1 SGHAT and CDR2 FQNNGV. V gave up 1 base and J gave up 5 bases; unmatched junction bases: 6. This CDR3 has 16 amino acids. CDR3: CASSLGLAGGGETQYF. The CDR3 DNA follows: TGTGCCAGCAGCTTAGGTCTAGCGGGAGGAGGTGAGACCCAGTACTTC. Using reference TRBV11-2 and TRBJ2-5 for the parts outside the CDR3, the full variable domain is EAGVAQSPRYKIIEKRQSVAFWCNPISGHATLYWYQQILGQGPKLLIQFQNNGVVDDSQLPKDRFSAERLKGVDSTLKIQPAKLEDSAVYLCASSLGLAGGGETQYFGPGTRLLVL.